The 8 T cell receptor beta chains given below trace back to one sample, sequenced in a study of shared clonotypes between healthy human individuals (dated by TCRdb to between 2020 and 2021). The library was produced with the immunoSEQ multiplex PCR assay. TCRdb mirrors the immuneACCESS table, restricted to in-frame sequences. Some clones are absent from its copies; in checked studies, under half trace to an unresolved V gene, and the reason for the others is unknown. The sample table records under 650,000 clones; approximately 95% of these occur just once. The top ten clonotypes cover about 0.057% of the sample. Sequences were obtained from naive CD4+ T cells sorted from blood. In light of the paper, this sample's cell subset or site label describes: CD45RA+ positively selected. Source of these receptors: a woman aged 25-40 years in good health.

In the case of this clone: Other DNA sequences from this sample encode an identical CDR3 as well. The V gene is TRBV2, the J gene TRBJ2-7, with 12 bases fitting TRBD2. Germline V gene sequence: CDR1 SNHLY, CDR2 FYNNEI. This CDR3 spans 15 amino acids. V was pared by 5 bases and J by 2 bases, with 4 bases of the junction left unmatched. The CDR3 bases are TGTGCCAGCAGTCTAGGACTAGCGGGGACCTACGAGCAGTACTTC. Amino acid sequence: CASSLGLAGTYEQYF.

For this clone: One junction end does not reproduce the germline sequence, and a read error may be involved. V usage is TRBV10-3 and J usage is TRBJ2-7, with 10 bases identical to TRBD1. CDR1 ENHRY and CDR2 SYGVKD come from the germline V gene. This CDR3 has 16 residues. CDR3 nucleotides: TGTGCCATCAGCGAGTCGGCTGGGACAGGGGACCACGAGCAGTACTTC. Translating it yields CAISESAGTGDHEQYF.

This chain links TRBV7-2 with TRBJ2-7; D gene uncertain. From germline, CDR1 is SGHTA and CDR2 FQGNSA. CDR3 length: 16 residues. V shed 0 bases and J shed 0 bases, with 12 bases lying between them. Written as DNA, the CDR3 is TGTGCCAGCAGCTTAGCCCCAGGACCGAGCTCCTACGAGCAGTACTTC. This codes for CASSLAPGPSSYEQYF.

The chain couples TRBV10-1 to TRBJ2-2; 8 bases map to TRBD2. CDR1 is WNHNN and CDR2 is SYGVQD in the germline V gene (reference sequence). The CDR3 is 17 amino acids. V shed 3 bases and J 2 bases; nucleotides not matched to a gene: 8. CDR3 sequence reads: CASSDLDGGANTGELFF. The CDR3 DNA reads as TGCGCCAGCAGTGACCTAGACGGGGGGGCAAACACCGGGGAGCTGTTTTTT.

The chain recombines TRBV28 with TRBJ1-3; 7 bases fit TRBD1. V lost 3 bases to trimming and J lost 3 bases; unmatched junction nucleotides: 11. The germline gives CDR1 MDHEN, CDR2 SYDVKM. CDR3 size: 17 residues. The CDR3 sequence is CASSFVGGTGNGNTIYF. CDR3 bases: TGTGCCAGCAGTTTTGTAGGGGGCACAGGTAATGGAAACACCATATATTTT.

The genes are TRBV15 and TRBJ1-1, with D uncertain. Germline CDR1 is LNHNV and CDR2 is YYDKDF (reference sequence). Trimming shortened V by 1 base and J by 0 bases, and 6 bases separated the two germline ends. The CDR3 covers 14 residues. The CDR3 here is CATSRVPLNTEAFF. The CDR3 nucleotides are TGTGCCACCAGCAGAGTCCCTCTGAACACTGAAGCTTTCTTT.

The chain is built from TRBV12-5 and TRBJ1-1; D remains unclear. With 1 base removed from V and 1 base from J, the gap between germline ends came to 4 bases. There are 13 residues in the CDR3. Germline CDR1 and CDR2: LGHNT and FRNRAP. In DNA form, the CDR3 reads TGTGCTAGTGGTTTGGGGGGGAACACTGAAGCTTTCTTT. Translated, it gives CASGLGGNTEAFF.

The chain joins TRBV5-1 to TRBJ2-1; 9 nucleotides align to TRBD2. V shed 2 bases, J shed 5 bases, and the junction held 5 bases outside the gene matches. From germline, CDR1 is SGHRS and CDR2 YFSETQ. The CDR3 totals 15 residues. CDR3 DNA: TGCGCCAGCAGCTTTAGCGGGAGTCTCAACAATGAGCAGTTCTTC. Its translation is CASSFSGSLNNEQFF.